This T cell receptor beta chain is drawn from a study of CD8 T cells in ankylosing spondylitis. General observations from the study: Past studies reported some motif variants in reactive arthritis synovial fluid and blood. As for the disease-linked clones, they showed a CD8+ phenotype and occurred at relatively low frequencies in peripheral blood. One TCR beta motif, made up of about 8 highly homologous variants, appeared characteristic of ankylosing spondylitis blood. Significant enrichment of disease-linked clones was reportedly seen in matched ankylosing spondylitis synovial fluid.

A word on this clonotype: Its antigen is undetermined.

CDR1 is DFQATT, CDR2 SNEGSKA, per germline (reference sequence). V gave up 3 bases and J gave up 4 bases; unmatched junction bases: 10. The length of the CDR3 is 16 residues. Quantitative 5'-RACE was performed with molecular barcodes, and it yielded the TCR beta libraries. One entry per CDR3 protein, called by TCRdb with MiXCR from the 5' RACE reads. The sample records a few hundred thousand distinct CDR3 sequences, approximately 8% being singletons. Sample: blood, either unsorted or a sorted T cell fraction (not recorded which). J is TRBJ2-3 and V is TRBV20-1, with 10 bases lining up with TRBD1. This TCR came from a male donor with ankylosing spondylitis. The DNA for the CDR3 is TGCAGTGCTAGGGGACAGGGGATTGTTATAGCAGATACGCAGTATTTT. It yields the protein CSARGQGIVIADTQYF.